This T cell receptor (beta chain) comes out of a study of identical twins. Findings of the study overall: Researchers caution that invariant MAIT and iNKT cells could partly confound zero-insertion analyses.

Points on this clonotype: What it recognizes is unknown.

Germline CDR1 is LNHNV and CDR2 is YYDKDF (reference sequence). V trimming: 5 bases; J trimming: 7 bases; junction bases outside the gene matches: 9. The CDR3 consists of 15 residues. TCRdb processed the 5' RACE reads anew with MiXCR; each CDR3 protein has one entry. Of 600,000 to 700,000 distinct CDR3 sequences listed, 21% are singletons. Separately, the same data were catalogued under a study of T cells expressing NK-cell markers. In that study: Repertoires of TCR beta were obtained from T cells sorted as CD3+CD56+NKG2C+, CD3+CD56+NKG2C- and CD3+CD56-NKG2C+.

This TCR was sampled from a woman under 30 in good health. The chain combines TRBV15 with TRBJ2-1; TRBD2 matches at 9 bases. Sample: PBMCs. CDR3: CATSGSPGLANEQFF. The CDR3 nucleotides read TGTGCCACCAGCGGGTCTCCGGGACTAGCAAATGAGCAGTTCTTC.